Each of the 27 T cell receptor beta chains below was sequenced from the same sample in a study of cytomegalovirus exposure and HLA in healthy donors (dated by TCRdb to the late 2010s). Library preparation was by the immunoSEQ multiplex PCR assay. The multiplex PCR relied on a mix of 60 forward primers for TCR Vbeta segments and 13 reverse primers for TCR Jbeta segments. In its TCRdb copy, this immuneACCESS table keeps in-frame sequences only and misses some clones. Where compared with another copy, unresolved V genes explain less than half of these, and the others have no known cause. This sample holds some 190,000 clones; over 60% were observed only once. The ten largest clones capture approximately 5% of the sample. The sample consisted of PBMCs. These receptors were taken from a man aged 25-45 years in good health and CMV-seropositive.

The chain combines TRBV6-1 with TRBJ1-5, with 7 bases lining up with TRBD1. V shed 6 bases, J shed 5 bases, and the junction held 4 bases outside the gene matches. The CDR3 sequence is 13 residues long. Germline assignment: CDR1 MNHNS and CDR2 SASEGT. The CDR3 loop reads CASRHDRDQPQHF. In nucleotides, the CDR3 is TGTGCCAGCAGACACGACAGGGATCAGCCCCAGCATTTT.

There are a few counts of this clone. J is TRBJ1-2 and V is TRBV4-3; D call uncertain. The CDR3 has 15 amino acids. Trimming took off 3 bases at V and 6 bases at J, with 17 bases between the two ends. Germline-derived CDR1 and CDR2 are LGHNA and YSLEER. Here the CDR3 DNA reads TGCGCCAGCAGCCATGGCGGATCGGCGTCGCATGGCTACACCTTC. It specifies CASSHGGSASHGYTF.

This chain uses TRBV10-3 with TRBJ2-2; 8 bases agree with TRBD2. This CDR3 is 15 amino acids long. The germline V gene has CDR1 ENHRY and CDR2 SYGVKD. V gave up 3 bases and J gave up 5 bases; unmatched junction bases: 5. The CDR3 region is CAISEASGSTGELFF. For the CDR3, the DNA is TGTGCCATCAGTGAAGCGAGCGGGAGTACCGGGGAGCTGTTTTTT.

V gene TRBV28 combines with J gene TRBJ2-1, with D hard to call. V was trimmed by 4 bases and J by 9 bases, leaving 13 bases between them. Germline V lookup: CDR1 MDHEN, CDR2 SYDVKM. This CDR3 contains 13 residues. The CDR3 protein is CASSSLTTGEQFF. As DNA, the CDR3 is TGTGCCAGCAGTTCCCTCACCACGGGTGAGCAGTTCTTC. Drawing the rest from reference TRBV28 and TRBJ2-1, the complete variable domain is DVKVTQSSRYLVKRTGEKVFLECVQDMDHENMFWYRQDPGLGLRLIYFSYDVKMKEKGDIPEGYSVSREKKERFSLILESASTNQTSMYLCASSSLTTGEQFFGPGTRLTVL.

The gene calls are TRBV28 and TRBJ1-4; TRBD1 might be the D (6 bases). CDR3 size: 20 residues. CDR1 MDHEN and CDR2 SYDVKM come from the germline V gene. Trimming cost V 2 bases and J 0 bases, with 22 bases left between them. CDR3 bases: TGTGCCAGCAGTTTACCACGTCAGGGGCGCATTATTTCAACTAATGAAAAACTGTTTTTT. Its protein is CASSLPRQGRIISTNEKLFF.

This clone was seen more than once but under ten times. The rearrangement joins TRBV30 to TRBJ1-2, with a tentative D call TRBD1 (6 bases). Germline CDR1 GTSNPN, CDR2 SVGIG (reference sequence). V was pared by 1 base and J by 7 bases, with 13 bases between. This CDR3 comprises 13 residues. CDR3: CAWSAGTPSGYTF. CDR3 bases: TGTGCCTGGAGTGCCGGGACACCCTCTGGCTACACCTTC. Drawing the rest from reference TRBV30 and TRBJ1-2, the complete variable domain is SQTIHQWPATLVQPVGSPLSLECTVEGTSNPNLYWYRQAAGRGLQLLFYSVGIGQISSEVPQNLSASRPQDRQFILSSKKLLLSDSGFYLCAWSAGTPSGYTFGSGTRLTVV.

This chain connects TRBV13 to TRBJ1-2; 9 bases match TRBD1. Losses at the gene ends were 7 bases for V and 2 bases for J; bases not matched to a gene: 8. The CDR3 contains 15 residues. Germline values: CDR1 PRHDT, CDR2 FYEKMQ (reference sequence). CDR3 nucleotide sequence: TGTGCCAGCATCAAGGACAGGGGCGGAAACTATGGCTACACCTTC. Protein: CASIKDRGGNYGYTF.

The chain joins TRBV19 to TRBJ1-2, with D perhaps TRBD1 (6 bases). Germline V gene sequence: CDR1 LNHDA, CDR2 SQIVND (reference sequence). This CDR3 is built from 13 residues. With 10 bases removed from V and 0 bases from J, the gap between germline ends came to 12 bases. In DNA, the CDR3 is TGTGCCATTCGGGACACCTCTAACTATGGCTACACCTTC. Protein sequence: CAIRDTSNYGYTF.

The V and J genes are TRBV10-3 and TRBJ1-1; D is possibly TRBD1 (6 bases). In germline, CDR1 is ENHRY, CDR2 SYGVKD. The V end lost 6 bases, the J end lost 1 base, and 9 bases lay between the germline ends. This CDR3 contains 13 residues. CDR3 sequence (DNA): TGTGCCATCAGCGAGACAGGGAACACTGAAGCTTTCTTT. This codes for CAISETGNTEAFF.

The chain combines TRBV7-9 with TRBJ1-1, with a tentative D call TRBD1 (5 bases). The V and J ends lost 6 bases and 2 bases respectively, with 10 bases between them. This CDR3 is built from 13 residues. The germline gives CDR1 SEHNR, CDR2 FQNEAQ (reference sequence). CDR3 region: CASSEGVNTEAFF. Here the CDR3 DNA reads TGTGCCAGCAGTGAAGGGGTTAACACTGAAGCTTTCTTT.

This chain uses TRBV7-2 with TRBJ2-5; 9 positions match TRBD2. J lost 5 bases, V lost 1 base, and 5 bases had no gene match. The CDR3 has 15 residues. The V gene's germline CDR1 is SGHTA and CDR2 FQGNSA. Here the CDR3 DNA reads TGTGCCAGCAGCTTAGTGAGCGGGGGGAGGGAGACCCAGTACTTC. The encoded protein is CASSLVSGGRETQYF.

This clone was picked up a small number of times. The chain has TRBV5-4 and TRBJ2-7; a possible D gene is TRBD1 (5 bases). V was pared by 0 bases and J by 0 bases, with 7 bases between. The CDR3 consists of 14 residues. The germline gives CDR1 SGHNT, CDR2 YYREEE (reference sequence). CDR3 sequence (DNA): TGTGCCAGCAGCTTGGACAGGAGCTCCTACGAGCAGTACTTC. Protein: CASSLDRSSYEQYF.

This clone was detected only a few times. The chain employs TRBV7-2 and TRBJ2-5; D uncertain. V was trimmed by 5 bases and J by 1 base, leaving 2 bases between them. The CDR3 totals 11 residues. Germline V gene lookup returns CDR1 SGHTA and CDR2 FQGNSA. CDR3 nucleotide sequence: TGTGCCAGCAGCCTCCAAGAGACCCAGTACTTC. Its translation is CASSLQETQYF.

The chain uses TRBV7-9 and TRBJ1-1; 7 positions match TRBD1. After removal of 7 bases from V and 2 bases from J, the junction contained 7 bases not matched to a gene. CDR1 and CDR2 (germline): SEHNR, FQNEAQ (reference sequence). The CDR3 consists of 14 residues. For the CDR3, the DNA is TGTGCCAGCACCCCGGGACAGCAAAACACTGAAGCTTTCTTT. It is translated as CASTPGQQNTEAFF.

A note on this clone: The sample holds other DNA sequences that translate to the same CDR3. This chain uses TRBV7-9 with TRBJ1-4, with D possibly being TRBD1 (5 bases). The CDR3 covers 13 residues. Germline V gives CDR1 SEHNR, CDR2 FQNEAQ (reference sequence). V was shortened by 5 bases and J by 7 bases, with 11 bases between the two germline ends. This CDR3 reads CASSDRGPEKLFF. CDR3 coding DNA: TGTGCCAGCAGCGACAGAGGCCCTGAAAAACTGTTTTTT.

The V and J genes are TRBV7-2 and TRBJ1-2, with D uncertain. V was shortened by 4 bases and J by 7 bases, with 10 bases between the two germline ends. Germline V gene sequence: CDR1 SGHTA, CDR2 FQGNSA. The CDR3 loop spans 12 amino acids. This CDR3 reads CASSYNGGGYTF. CDR3 DNA: TGTGCCAGCAGCTACAATGGAGGTGGCTACACCTTC.

This clone came up a few times. The chain recombines TRBV27 with TRBJ2-1; 12 bases align to TRBD2. This CDR3 comprises 16 residues. Trimming removed 4 bases from V and 6 bases from J; junction bases left unmatched: 7. CDR1 is MNHEY, CDR2 SMNVEV, per germline (reference sequence). CDR3 DNA sequence: TGTGCCAGCAGTTACAAGACTAGCGGGAGTGGCAATGAGCAGTTCTTC. Translating gives CASSYKTSGSGNEQFF.

This clone was observed a few times. The chain carries TRBV6-1 and TRBJ2-7, with D perhaps matching TRBD1 (5 bases). The germline V gene encodes CDR1 MNHNS and CDR2 SASEGT. This CDR3 spans 16 amino acids. V lost 2 bases to trimming and J lost 3 bases, with 17 bases between them. The CDR3 spells CASSERPSQVHYEQYF. The CDR3 region has the DNA TGTGCCAGCAGTGAAAGACCCTCACAGGTCCACTACGAGCAGTACTTC.

The CDR3 DNA sequence: TGTGCCAGCAGTTTATCGACAGAGCCGGGCAATCAGCCCCAGCATTTT. Translation gives CASSLSTEPGNQPQHF. The chain uses TRBV27 and TRBJ1-5; D is possibly TRBD1 (5 bases). Deletions cut 0 bases from V and 2 bases from J, with 11 bases between. Germline V gene lookup returns CDR1 MNHEY and CDR2 SMNVEV (reference sequence). The CDR3 contains 16 residues.

This clone turned up a few times. The rearrangement uses TRBV6-6 and TRBJ1-1; D uncertain. Trimming pared 4 bases from V and 1 base from J, leaving 4 bases between. The CDR3 is 12 residues long. The germline gives CDR1 MNHNY, CDR2 SVGAGI (reference sequence). The CDR3 loop is CASSLQNTEAFF. The CDR3 region has the DNA TGTGCCAGCAGTTTACAGAACACTGAAGCTTTCTTT.

On this clone: The same CDR3 also results from other DNA sequences found in this sample. The chain links TRBV9 to TRBJ1-5; D uncertain. Per the germline V gene, CDR1 is SGDLS and CDR2 is YYNGEE. CDR3 length: 14 residues. The V end was cut by 0 bases, the J end by 4 bases, with 8 bases between. The CDR3 DNA reads as TGTGCCAGCAGCGTAGGAGGCGGGAATCAGCCCCAGCATTTT. This translates into CASSVGGGNQPQHF.

In regard to this clone: A read error may account for a junction end that differs from germline. V is TRBV7-7 and J is TRBJ2-1; 11 positions match TRBD2. This CDR3 spans 16 amino acids. The germline CDR1 and CDR2 sequences are SSHAT and FNYEAQ (reference sequence). The CDR3 DNA is TGTGCTAGCAGTTCGGGCGGGACTAGCGGTTACAATGAGCAGTTCTTC. Translated: CASSSGGTSGYNEQFF.

This clone was observed a handful of times. V gene TRBV7-2 combines with J gene TRBJ1-1; possibly TRBD1 for D (5 bases). Germline CDR1 reads SGHTA; CDR2 reads FQGNSA. Trimming stripped 5 bases from V and 3 bases from J, with 16 bases between. The CDR3 sequence is 15 residues long. The CDR3 coding sequence is TGTGCCAGCAGCCGACCGCGGGACGGTGACACTGAAGCTTTCTTT. Its translation: CASSRPRDGDTEAFF.

This chain links TRBV5-5 with TRBJ2-1; 12 bases agree with TRBD2. CDR3 size: 15 residues. V lost 3 bases, J lost 7 bases, and 5 bases stayed unmatched. CDR1 SGHKS and CDR2 YYEKEE come from the germline V gene (reference sequence). The CDR3 nucleotides are TGTGCCAGCAGCTCCCTAGCGGGGGGGCCGAATGAGCAGTTCTTC. Encoded protein: CASSSLAGGPNEQFF.

The chain is built from TRBV15 and TRBJ2-3; a weak D match, TRBD2 (5 bases). The CDR3 length is 15 residues. The V gene's germline CDR1 is LNHNV and CDR2 YYDKDF (reference sequence). V was clipped by 3 bases and J by 0 bases, with 10 bases between them. The CDR3, as DNA: TGTGCCACCAGCAGCGGGAACCCCAGCACAGATACGCAGTATTTT. It yields the protein CATSSGNPSTDTQYF.

The chain links TRBV6-6 to TRBJ1-4; 8 bases line up with TRBD1. The length of the CDR3 is 15 residues. V shed 7 bases, J shed 4 bases, and the junction held 8 bases outside the gene matches. Germline CDR1 is MNHNY and CDR2 is SVGAGI (reference sequence). The CDR3 coding sequence is TGTGCCAGCACCGTGACAGGGGCGTTTAATGAAAAACTGTTTTTT. It codes for CASTVTGAFNEKLFF.

This chain links TRBV7-6 with TRBJ1-2, with D hard to call. The CDR3 consists of 13 residues. The V gene lost 3 bases and the J gene lost 6 bases, with 11 bases spanning the gap. CDR1 and CDR2 (germline): SGHVS, FNYEAQ. The CDR3 sequence: CASSFFASDGYTF. CDR3 sequence (DNA): TGTGCCAGCAGCTTCTTTGCTTCGGATGGCTACACCTTC.